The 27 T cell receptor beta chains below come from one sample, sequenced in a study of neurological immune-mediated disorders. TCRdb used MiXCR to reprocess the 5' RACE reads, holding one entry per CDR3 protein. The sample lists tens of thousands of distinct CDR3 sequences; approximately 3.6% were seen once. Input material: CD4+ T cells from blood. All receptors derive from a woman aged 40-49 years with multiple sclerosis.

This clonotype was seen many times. The CDR3 coding sequence is TGCAGTGCTACAGGACTAGCGGGGGGGCCAACCAATGAGCAGTTCTTC. Encoded protein: CSATGLAGGPTNEQFF. The chain is built from TRBV20-1 and TRBJ2-1; 15 bases agree with TRBD2. Germline values: CDR1 DFQATT, CDR2 SNEGSKA (reference sequence). This CDR3 is built from 16 residues. V dropped 4 bases and J dropped 6; count of bases not matched to a gene: 7.

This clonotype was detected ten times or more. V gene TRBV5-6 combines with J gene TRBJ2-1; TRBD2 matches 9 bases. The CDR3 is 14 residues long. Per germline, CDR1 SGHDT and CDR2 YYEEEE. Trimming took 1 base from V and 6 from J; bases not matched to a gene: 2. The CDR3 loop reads CASSLLAGSNEQFF. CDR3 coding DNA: TGTGCCAGCAGCTTGCTAGCGGGGAGCAATGAGCAGTTCTTC.

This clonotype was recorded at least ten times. CDR3 DNA: TGTGCCATCAGTGAGACTAGCGGGGGGGACGAGCAGTACTTC. This codes for CAISETSGGDEQYF. The rearrangement uses TRBV10-3 and TRBJ2-7, with 13 nucleotides matching TRBD2. The CDR3 spans 14 residues. V lost 2 bases, J lost 5 bases, and 0 bases stayed unmatched. Germline values: CDR1 ENHRY, CDR2 SYGVKD.

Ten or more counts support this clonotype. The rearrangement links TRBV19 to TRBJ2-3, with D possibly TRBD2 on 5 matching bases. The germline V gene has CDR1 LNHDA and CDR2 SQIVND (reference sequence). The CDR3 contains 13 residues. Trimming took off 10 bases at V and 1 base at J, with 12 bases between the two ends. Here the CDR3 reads CATCAGGTDTQYF. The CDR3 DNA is TGTGCCACCTGTGCGGGTGGCACAGATACGCAGTATTTT.

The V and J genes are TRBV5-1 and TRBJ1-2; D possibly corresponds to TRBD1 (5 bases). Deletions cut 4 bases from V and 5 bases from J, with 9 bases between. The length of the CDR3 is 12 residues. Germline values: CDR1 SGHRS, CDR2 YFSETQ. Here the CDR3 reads CASSRDGYGYTF. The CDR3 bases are TGCGCCAGCAGCCGGGACGGGTATGGCTACACCTTC.

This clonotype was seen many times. In DNA form, the CDR3 reads TGTGCCAGCAGGGGTCCGGGTCAGGGCTATGGCTACACCTTC. Residues: CASRGPGQGYGYTF. The chain uses TRBV6-1 and TRBJ1-2; perhaps TRBD1 as D (5 bases). The germline CDR1 and CDR2 sequences are MNHNS and SASEGT. The V and J ends lost 6 bases and 4 bases respectively, with 15 bases between them. This CDR3 region has 14 residues.

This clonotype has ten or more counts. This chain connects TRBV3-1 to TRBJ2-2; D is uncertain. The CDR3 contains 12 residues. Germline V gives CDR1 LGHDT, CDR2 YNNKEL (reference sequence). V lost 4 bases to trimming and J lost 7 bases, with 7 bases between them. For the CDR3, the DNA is TGTGCCAGCAGCCCCCTTGACGGGGAGCTGTTTTTT. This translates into CASSPLDGELFF. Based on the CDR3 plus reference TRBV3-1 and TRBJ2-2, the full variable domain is DTAVSQTPKYLVTQMGNDKSIKCEQNLGHDTMYWYKQDSKKFLKIMFSYNNKELIINETVPNRFSPKSPDKAHLNLHINSLELGDSAVYFCASSPLDGELFFGEGSRLTVL.

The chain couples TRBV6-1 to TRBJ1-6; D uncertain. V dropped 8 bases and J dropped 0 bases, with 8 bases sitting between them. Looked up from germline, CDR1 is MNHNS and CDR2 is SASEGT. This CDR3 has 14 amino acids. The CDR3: CASGTSSYNSPLHF. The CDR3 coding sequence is TGTGCCAGCGGTACTTCCTCCTATAATTCACCCCTCCACTTT.

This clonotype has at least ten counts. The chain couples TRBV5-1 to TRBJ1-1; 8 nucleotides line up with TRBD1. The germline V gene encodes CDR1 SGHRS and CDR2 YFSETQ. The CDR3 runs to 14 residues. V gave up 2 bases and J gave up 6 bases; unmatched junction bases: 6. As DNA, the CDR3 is TGCGCCAGCAGCTTACGGACAGGGTCCCCTGAAGCTTTCTTT. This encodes CASSLRTGSPEAFF.

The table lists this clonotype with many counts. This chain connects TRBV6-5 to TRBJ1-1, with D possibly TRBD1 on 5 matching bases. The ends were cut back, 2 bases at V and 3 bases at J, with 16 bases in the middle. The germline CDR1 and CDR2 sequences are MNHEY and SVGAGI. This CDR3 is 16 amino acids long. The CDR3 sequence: CASSYGGAPPDTEAFF. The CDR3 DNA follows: TGTGCCAGCAGTTACGGGGGTGCACCACCGGACACTGAAGCTTTCTTT.

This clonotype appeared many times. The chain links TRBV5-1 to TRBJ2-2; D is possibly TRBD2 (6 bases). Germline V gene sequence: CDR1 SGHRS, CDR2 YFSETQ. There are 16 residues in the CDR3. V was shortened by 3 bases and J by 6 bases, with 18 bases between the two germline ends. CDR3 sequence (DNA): TGCGCCAGCAGCTCTCGACACCAACCGGGGGCCGGGGAGCTGTTTTTT. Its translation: CASSSRHQPGAGELFF.

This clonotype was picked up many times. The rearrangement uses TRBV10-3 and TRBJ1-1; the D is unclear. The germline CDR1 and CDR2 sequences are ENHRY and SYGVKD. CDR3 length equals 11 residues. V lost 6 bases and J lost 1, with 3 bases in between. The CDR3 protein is CAIRRNTEAFF. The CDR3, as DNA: TGTGCCATCAGGAGGAACACTGAAGCTTTCTTT.

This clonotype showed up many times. The CDR3 reads CASSDTSGGAANEQFF. Written as DNA, the CDR3 is TGTGCCAGCAGTGACACTAGCGGGGGGGCTGCCAATGAGCAGTTCTTC. The genes are TRBV6-4 and TRBJ2-1; 13 bases match TRBD2. Germline loops: CDR1 MRHNA, CDR2 SNTAGT. Trimming removed 2 bases from V and 6 bases from J; junction bases left unmatched: 4. CDR3 size: 16 residues.

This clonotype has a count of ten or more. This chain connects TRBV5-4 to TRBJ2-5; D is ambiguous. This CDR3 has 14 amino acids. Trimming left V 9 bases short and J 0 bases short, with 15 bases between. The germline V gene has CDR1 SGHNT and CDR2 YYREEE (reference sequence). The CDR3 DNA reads TGTGCCACTCTACCGCAGCATAACCAAGAGACCCAGTACTTC. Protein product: CATLPQHNQETQYF.

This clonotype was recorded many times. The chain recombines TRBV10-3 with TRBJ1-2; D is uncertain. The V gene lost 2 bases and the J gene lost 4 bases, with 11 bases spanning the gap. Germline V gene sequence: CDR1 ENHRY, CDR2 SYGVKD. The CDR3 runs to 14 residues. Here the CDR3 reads CAISEADQLYGYTF. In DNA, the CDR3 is TGTGCCATCAGTGAGGCAGATCAACTCTATGGCTACACCTTC.

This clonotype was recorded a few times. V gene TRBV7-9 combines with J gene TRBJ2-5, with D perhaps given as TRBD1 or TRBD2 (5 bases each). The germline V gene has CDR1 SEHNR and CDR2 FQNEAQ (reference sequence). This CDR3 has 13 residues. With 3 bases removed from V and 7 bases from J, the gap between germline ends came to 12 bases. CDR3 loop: CASSFGTSGTQYF. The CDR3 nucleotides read TGTGCCAGCAGCTTCGGGACCTCCGGGACCCAGTACTTC.

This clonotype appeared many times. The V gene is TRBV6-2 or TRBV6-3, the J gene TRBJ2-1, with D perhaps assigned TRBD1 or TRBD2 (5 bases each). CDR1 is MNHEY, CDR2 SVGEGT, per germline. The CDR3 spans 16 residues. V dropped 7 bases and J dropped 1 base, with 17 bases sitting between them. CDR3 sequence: CASIERDHLSYNEQFF. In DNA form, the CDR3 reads TGTGCCAGCATCGAAAGGGACCACCTTTCCTACAATGAGCAGTTCTTC.

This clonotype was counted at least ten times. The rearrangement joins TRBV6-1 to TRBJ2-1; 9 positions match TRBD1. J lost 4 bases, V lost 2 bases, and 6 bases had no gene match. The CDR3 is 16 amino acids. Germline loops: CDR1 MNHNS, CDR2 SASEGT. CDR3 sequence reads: CASSELWTGAYNEQFF. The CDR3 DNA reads TGTGCCAGCAGTGAACTTTGGACAGGGGCTTACAATGAGCAGTTCTTC.

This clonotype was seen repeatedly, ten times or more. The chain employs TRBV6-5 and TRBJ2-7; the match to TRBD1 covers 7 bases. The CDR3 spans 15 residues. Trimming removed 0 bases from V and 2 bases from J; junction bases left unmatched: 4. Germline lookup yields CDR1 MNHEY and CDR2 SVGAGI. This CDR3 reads CASSYSGQLTYEQYF. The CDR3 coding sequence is TGTGCCAGCAGTTACTCGGGACAGCTAACCTACGAGCAGTACTTC.

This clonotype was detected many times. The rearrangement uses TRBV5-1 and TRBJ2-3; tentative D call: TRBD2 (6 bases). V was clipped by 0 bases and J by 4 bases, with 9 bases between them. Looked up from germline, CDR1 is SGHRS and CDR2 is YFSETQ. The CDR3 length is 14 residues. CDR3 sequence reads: CASSLGRGSDTQYF. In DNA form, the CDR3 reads TGCGCCAGCAGCTTGGGACGGGGGTCAGATACGCAGTATTTT.

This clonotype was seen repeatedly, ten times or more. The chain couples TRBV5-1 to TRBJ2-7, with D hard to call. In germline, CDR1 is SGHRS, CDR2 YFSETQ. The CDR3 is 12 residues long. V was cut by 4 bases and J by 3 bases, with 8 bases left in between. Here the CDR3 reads CASSPASYEQYF. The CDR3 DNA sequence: TGCGCCAGCAGCCCGGCAAGCTACGAGCAGTACTTC.

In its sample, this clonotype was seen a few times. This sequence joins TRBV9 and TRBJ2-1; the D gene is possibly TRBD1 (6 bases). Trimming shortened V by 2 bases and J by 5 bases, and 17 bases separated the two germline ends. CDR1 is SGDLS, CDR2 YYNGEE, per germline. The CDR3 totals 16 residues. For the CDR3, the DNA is TGTGCCAGCAGCGTCGGGACACTGGTCCCGAACAATGAGCAGTTCTTC. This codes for CASSVGTLVPNNEQFF.

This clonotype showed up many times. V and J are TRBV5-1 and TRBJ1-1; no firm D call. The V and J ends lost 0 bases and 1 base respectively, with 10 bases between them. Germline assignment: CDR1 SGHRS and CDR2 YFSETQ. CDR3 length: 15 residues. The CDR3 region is CASSLDAGGNTEAFF. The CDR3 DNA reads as TGCGCCAGCAGCTTGGATGCGGGAGGGAACACTGAAGCTTTCTTT.

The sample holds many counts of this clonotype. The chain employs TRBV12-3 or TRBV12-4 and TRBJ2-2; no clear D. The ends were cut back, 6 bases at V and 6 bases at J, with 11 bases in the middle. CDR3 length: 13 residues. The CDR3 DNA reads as TGTGCCAGCAGCCCCAGATTGGCCGGGGAGCTGTTTTTT. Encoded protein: CASSPRLAGELFF.

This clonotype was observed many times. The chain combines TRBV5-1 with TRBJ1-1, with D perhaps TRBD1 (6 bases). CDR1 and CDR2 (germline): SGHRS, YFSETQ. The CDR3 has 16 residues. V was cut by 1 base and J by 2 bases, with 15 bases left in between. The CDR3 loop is CASSLNGGPGNTEAFF. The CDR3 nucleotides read TGCGCCAGCAGCTTGAATGGGGGCCCCGGTAACACTGAAGCTTTCTTT. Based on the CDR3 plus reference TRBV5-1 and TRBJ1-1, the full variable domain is KAGVTQTPRYLIKTRGQQVTLSCSPISGHRSVSWYQQTPGQGLQFLFEYFSETQRNKGNFPGRFSGRQFSNSRSEMNVSTLELGDSALYLCASSLNGGPGNTEAFFGQGTRLTVV.

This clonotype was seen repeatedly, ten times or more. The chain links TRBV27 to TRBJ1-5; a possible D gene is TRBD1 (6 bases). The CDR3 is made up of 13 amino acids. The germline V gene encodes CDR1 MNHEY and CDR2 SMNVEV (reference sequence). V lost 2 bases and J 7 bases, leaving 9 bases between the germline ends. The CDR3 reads CASSLQGRQPQHF. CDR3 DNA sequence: TGTGCCAGCAGTTTACAGGGGCGGCAGCCCCAGCATTTT.

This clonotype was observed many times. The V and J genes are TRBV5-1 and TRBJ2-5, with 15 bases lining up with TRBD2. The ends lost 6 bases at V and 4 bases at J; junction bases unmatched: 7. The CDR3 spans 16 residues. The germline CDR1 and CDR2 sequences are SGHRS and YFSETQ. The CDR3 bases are TGCGCCAGCATCCGGACTAGCGGGGGGGCCCCAGAGACCCAGTACTTC. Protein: CASIRTSGGAPETQYF.